One sample yielded the 31 T cell receptor beta chains listed below, sequenced in a study of shared clonotypes between healthy human individuals. The table came from immunoSEQ multiplex PCR; TCRdb's copy has only in-frame clones and leaves some out. The sample contains some 2.1 million clones, about 95% of which appear only once. The sample taken for sequencing was naive CD4+ T cells sorted from blood. Specified subset: CD45RA+ positively selected. These receptors all stem from a man between 18 and 35 years old in good health.

V is TRBV14 and J is TRBJ1-4; tentative D call: TRBD1 (6 bases). Germline V gene lookup returns CDR1 SGHDN and CDR2 FVKESK. The CDR3 totals 16 residues. Deletions cut 4 bases from V and 8 bases from J, with 20 bases between. The CDR3 bases are TGTGCCAGCAGCCGCGTGAGGGACATAGGAGGGGAAAAACTGTTTTTT. Its translation: CASSRVRDIGGEKLFF.

This clone was recorded once. A read error may produce the germline difference seen at one junction end. This chain connects TRBV4-1 to TRBJ2-4, with TRBD2 matching over 9 bases. The CDR3 is made up of 15 amino acids. In germline, CDR1 is MGHRA, CDR2 YSYEKL. The CDR3 DNA is TGCGCCAGCAGCCGCCTGGGACTAGCCATAAACATTCAGTACTTC. Protein: CASSRLGLAINIQYF.

The V call is TRBV11-2, the J call TRBJ2-7; no firm D call. V dropped 4 bases and J dropped 10 bases, with 23 bases sitting between them. In germline, CDR1 is SGHAT, CDR2 FQNNGV. This CDR3 region has 15 residues. The chain's CDR3 is CASSSVRSSRYGQYF. CDR3 bases: TGTGCCAGCAGCTCCGTCAGGTCTTCCAGGTATGGCCAGTACTTC.

The chain couples TRBV18 to TRBJ2-3; maybe TRBD1 (6 bases). The CDR3 loop spans 16 amino acids. CDR1 KGHSH and CDR2 LQKENI come from the germline V gene. The V end was cut by 2 bases, the J end by 6 bases, with 18 bases between. CDR3 DNA: TGTGCCAGCTCACCAACGGCAGGGGCGCATGGGGATACGCAGTATTTT. Amino acid sequence: CASSPTAGAHGDTQYF.

This clone was seen once. The J gene is TRBJ2-7, the V gene TRBV5-1, with 8 bases identical to TRBD1. Germline V gene lookup returns CDR1 SGHRS and CDR2 YFSETQ. The CDR3 loop spans 14 amino acids. V dropped 2 bases and J dropped 2; count of bases not matched to a gene: 3. The CDR3 DNA reads as TGCGCCAGCAGCTTCTGGACAGGGACCTACGAGCAGTACTTC. This sequence encodes CASSFWTGTYEQYF.

This chain joins TRBV5-1 and TRBJ1-3, with TRBD1 as a possible D gene (6 bases). The CDR3 is made up of 15 amino acids. Per the germline V gene, CDR1 is SGHRS and CDR2 is YFSETQ. Trimming took off 7 bases at V and 0 bases at J, with 14 bases between the two ends. The CDR3 spells CASRTGSSSGNTIYF. CDR3 DNA: TGCGCCAGCCGTACAGGGTCCAGCTCTGGAAACACCATATATTTT.

The chain joins TRBV19 to TRBJ1-5; D is unclear. V gave up 4 bases and J gave up 1 base, with 14 bases separating them. CDR1 is LNHDA and CDR2 is SQIVND in the germline V gene (reference sequence). The CDR3 sequence is 16 residues long. The CDR3 DNA is TGTGCCAGTAGTAACGGTCAAAGCGGGAGCAATCAGCCCCAGCATTTT. Its protein is CASSNGQSGSNQPQHF.

The V gene is TRBV10-3, the J gene TRBJ2-7, with D tentatively TRBD1 or TRBD2 (5 bases each). The V end was cut by 5 bases, the J end by 4 bases, with 12 bases between. The CDR3 has 13 amino acids. Per germline, CDR1 ENHRY and CDR2 SYGVKD. The CDR3 reads CAISLGEGYEQYF. CDR3 nucleotides: TGTGCCATCAGTTTGGGAGAGGGGTACGAGCAGTACTTC.

V usage is TRBV15 and J usage is TRBJ2-7; D unclear. The V gene's germline CDR1 is LNHNV and CDR2 YYDKDF (reference sequence). V was pared by 0 bases and J by 6 bases, with 12 bases between. CDR3 length: 14 residues. CDR3 sequence: CATSRDGPPGEQYF. CDR3 nucleotide sequence: TGTGCCACCAGCAGAGATGGCCCCCCGGGCGAGCAGTACTTC. Full variable domain (rest looked up from reference TRBV15 and TRBJ2-7): DAMVIQNPRYQVTQFGKPVTLSCSQTLNHNVMYWYQQKSSQAPKLLFHYYDKDFNNEADTPDNFQSRRPNTSFCFLDIRSPGLGDTAMYLCATSRDGPPGEQYFGPGTRLTVT.

This clone was counted a single time. V is TRBV28 and J is TRBJ2-7; 12 bases are a match to TRBD1. Germline assignment: CDR1 MDHEN and CDR2 SYDVKM. V dropped 6 bases and J dropped 9; count of bases not matched to a gene: 9. This CDR3 has 14 residues. Here the CDR3 DNA reads TGTGCCAGCAGGGCCGGGACAGGGGGCCCTAGGCAGTACTTC. Translating it yields CASRAGTGGPRQYF.

This clone was seen a single time. The V call is TRBV30, the J call TRBJ1-2; 9 bases are a match to TRBD1. In germline, CDR1 is GTSNPN, CDR2 SVGIG (reference sequence). V was clipped by 3 bases and J by 8 bases; unmatched bases: 7. The CDR3 covers 13 residues. The CDR3 loop is CAWRRQGVGGYTF. CDR3 sequence (DNA): TGTGCCTGGAGAAGACAGGGGGTGGGAGGCTACACCTTC.

The rearrangement uses TRBV7-9 and TRBJ2-2; D is possibly TRBD2 (5 bases). Trimming pared 1 base from V and 6 bases from J, leaving 12 bases between. Germline V lookup: CDR1 SEHNR, CDR2 FQNEAQ (reference sequence). The CDR3 loop spans 15 amino acids. Here the CDR3 reads CASSLDYLRAGELFF. The CDR3 bases are TGTGCCAGCAGCTTAGACTACCTGAGGGCCGGGGAGCTGTTTTTT.

The chain couples TRBV19 to TRBJ2-3; TRBD2 is a possible D gene (7 bases). CDR3 length equals 15 residues. CDR1 and CDR2 (germline): LNHDA, SQIVND (reference sequence). V was cut by 1 base and J by 3 bases, with 11 bases left in between. Written as DNA, the CDR3 is TGTGCCAGTAGTATAGGCGGGGGCCTGACAGATACGCAGTATTTT. Its translation is CASSIGGGLTDTQYF.

The V call is TRBV20-1, the J call TRBJ1-1; 7 positions agree with TRBD1. From germline, CDR1 is DFQATT and CDR2 SNEGSKA (reference sequence). This CDR3 contains 11 residues. V gave up 6 bases and J gave up 6 bases; unmatched junction bases: 4. The CDR3 bases are TGCAGTGCCGTCAGGGGGGCTGAAGCTTTCTTT. Translated: CSAVRGAEAFF.

The V and J genes are TRBV5-5 and TRBJ1-1; D uncertain. Per the germline V gene, CDR1 is SGHKS and CDR2 is YYEKEE (reference sequence). The CDR3 loop spans 14 amino acids. Trimming removed 2 bases at V and 0 bases at J, with 8 bases between. CDR3 sequence (DNA): TGTGCCAGCAGCTTTGAACAGATGAACACTGAAGCTTTCTTT. Its protein is CASSFEQMNTEAFF.

This chain's CDR3 is CASSSLGGAGPYGYTF. The CDR3 nucleotides read TGTGCCAGCAGTTCCCTCGGCGGGGCAGGGCCCTATGGCTACACCTTC. This chain joins TRBV28 and TRBJ1-2; D is possibly TRBD1 (5 bases). The germline gives CDR1 MDHEN, CDR2 SYDVKM. Trimming pared 4 bases from V and 4 bases from J, leaving 19 bases between. This CDR3 is 16 amino acids long.

This chain links TRBV5-4 with TRBJ1-4, with a weak D call TRBD1 (5 bases). Germline assignment: CDR1 SGHNT and CDR2 YYREEE (reference sequence). V was trimmed by 3 bases and J by 6 bases, leaving 18 bases between them. The CDR3 runs 16 residues. CDR3 in DNA: TGTGCCAGCAGCTACGCCCGGCAGGGTGGTGATGAAAAACTGTTTTTT. Protein: CASSYARQGGDEKLFF.

This clone occurred once. The chain links TRBV7-9 to TRBJ2-4; 14 bases fit TRBD2. J lost 0 bases, V lost 5 bases, and 6 bases had no gene match. There are 18 residues in the CDR3. CDR1 and CDR2 (germline): SEHNR, FQNEAQ (reference sequence). The CDR3 DNA sequence: TGTGCCAGCAGCGCAATGGGACTAGCGGGAGTAGCCAAAAACATTCAGTACTTC. This translates into CASSAMGLAGVAKNIQYF.

The CDR3 protein is CASSYFERTLTPYEQYF. As DNA, the CDR3 is TGTGCCAGCAGTTACTTCGAAAGGACCCTCACCCCCTACGAGCAGTACTTC. The V call is TRBV6-7, the J call TRBJ2-7; D unresolved. TRBV6-7 is an open reading frame, and its role is uncertain. The V end lost 1 base, the J end lost 2 bases, and 18 bases lay between the germline ends. This CDR3 region has 17 residues.

The rearrangement uses TRBV27 and TRBJ1-3; D call uncertain. Looked up from germline, CDR1 is MNHEY and CDR2 is SMNVEV (reference sequence). The length of the CDR3 is 15 residues. Trimming took 8 bases from V and 0 from J, leaving 14 bases between them. CDR3 coding DNA: TGTGCCAGCTCTCGCGACGCAAGCTCTGGAAACACCATATATTTT. This translates into CASSRDASSGNTIYF.

This chain joins TRBV5-4 and TRBJ1-2, with D perhaps matching TRBD1 (5 bases). This CDR3 comprises 14 residues. Trimming shortened V by 9 bases and J by 5 bases, and 20 bases separated the two germline ends. Germline loops: CDR1 SGHNT, CDR2 YYREEE (reference sequence). The chain's CDR3 is CATLVAGGAYGYTF. The CDR3, as DNA: TGTGCCACCCTGGTGGCGGGGGGAGCATATGGCTACACCTTC.

The V gene is TRBV7-9, the J gene TRBJ1-2; the D gene is possibly TRBD1 (5 bases). Trimming removed 5 bases at V and 7 bases at J, with 20 bases between. Germline V gene lookup returns CDR1 SEHNR and CDR2 FQNEAQ (reference sequence). The CDR3 is 15 residues long. For the CDR3, the DNA is TGTGCCAGCAGCGCGTCGGTCGGCAGGGCCACTGGCTACACCTTC. Translating gives CASSASVGRATGYTF.

The J gene is TRBJ2-5, the V gene TRBV7-2; the match to TRBD2 covers 11 bases. Losses at the gene ends were 5 bases for V and 5 bases for J; bases not matched to a gene: 13. The CDR3 contains 17 residues. Germline CDR1 is SGHTA and CDR2 is FQGNSA. CDR3 sequence (DNA): TGTGCCAGCAGCCAGGGGGTAGCGGGAGGGCGGCGGGAGACCCAGTACTTC. Encoded protein: CASSQGVAGGRRETQYF. Full variable domain (outside the CDR3, taken from reference TRBV7-2 and TRBJ2-5): GAGVSQSPSNKVTEKGKDVELRCDPISGHTALYWYRQSLGQGLEFLIYFQGNSAPDKSGLPSDRFSAERTGGSVSTLTIQRTQQEDSAVYLCASSQGVAGGRRETQYFGPGTRLLVL.

The chain combines TRBV13 with TRBJ1-2; possible D gene TRBD1, 6 bases. The CDR3 extends over 14 amino acids. Per germline, CDR1 PRHDT and CDR2 FYEKMQ (reference sequence). Trimming stripped 5 bases from V and 0 bases from J, with 10 bases between. CDR3 loop: CASSPRTANYGYTF. The CDR3 bases are TGTGCCAGCAGCCCCCGGACAGCTAACTATGGCTACACCTTC.

The chain employs TRBV7-2 and TRBJ2-4; 8 bases fit TRBD2. Germline-derived CDR1 and CDR2 are SGHTA and FQGNSA. The CDR3 length is 17 residues. V lost 2 bases, J lost 0 bases, and 6 bases stayed unmatched. CDR3 in DNA: TGTGCCAGCAGCTTACTTGGTAGCGGGGTAGCCAAAAACATTCAGTACTTC. It yields the protein CASSLLGSGVAKNIQYF.

V is TRBV6-1 and J is TRBJ1-2, with TRBD1 matching over 11 bases. Losses at the gene ends were 2 bases for V and 5 bases for J; bases not matched to a gene: 10. The CDR3 sequence is 17 residues long. Per germline, CDR1 MNHNS and CDR2 SASEGT. CDR3 amino acids: CASSERFQDRGLYGYTF. The CDR3 coding sequence is TGTGCCAGCAGTGAAAGGTTCCAGGACAGGGGGCTTTATGGCTACACCTTC.

The genes are TRBV5-6 and TRBJ2-3; D may be TRBD2 (6 bases). The CDR3 is 14 amino acids. The germline V gene encodes CDR1 SGHDT and CDR2 YYEEEE. Trimming pared 2 bases from V and 1 base from J, leaving 8 bases between. For the CDR3, the DNA is TGTGCCAGCAGCTTTTTAGCGGGCACAGATACGCAGTATTTT. This translates into CASSFLAGTDTQYF.

The chain carries TRBV18 and TRBJ2-4, with D perhaps matching TRBD1 (6 bases). V was clipped by 3 bases and J by 0 bases, with 9 bases between them. Germline lookup yields CDR1 KGHSH and CDR2 LQKENI. This CDR3 comprises 15 residues. The CDR3 sequence is CASSPGHQAKNIQYF. Here the CDR3 DNA reads TGTGCCAGCTCACCGGGACACCAAGCCAAAAACATTCAGTACTTC.

The CDR3 spells CASSLISPSGSSYEQYF. As DNA, the CDR3 is TGTGCCAGCAGCTTAATTAGCCCTAGCGGGAGCTCCTACGAGCAGTACTTC. The chain combines TRBV7-9 with TRBJ2-7; 10 nucleotides agree with TRBD2. With 2 bases clipped from V and 0 bases from J, the junction kept 7 bases outside the gene matches. Germline CDR1 reads SEHNR; CDR2 reads FQNEAQ (reference sequence). The CDR3 is 17 residues long.

This chain links TRBV7-6 with TRBJ1-1; no clear D gene. The CDR3 runs 14 residues. Germline values: CDR1 SGHVS, CDR2 FNYEAQ. With 5 bases removed from V and 4 bases from J, the gap between germline ends came to 14 bases. CDR3 amino acids: CASSPQGPGTEAFF. For the CDR3, the DNA is TGTGCCAGCAGCCCGCAAGGTCCTGGCACTGAAGCTTTCTTT.

The chain recombines TRBV7-2 with TRBJ2-5; D tentatively fits TRBD1 or TRBD2 (5 bases each). Germline CDR1 SGHTA, CDR2 FQGNSA. This CDR3 has 16 amino acids. V lost 5 bases and J 1 base, leaving 17 bases between the germline ends. The CDR3 DNA is TGTGCCAGCAGCCCCATGGGACCGACTGTCCAAGAGACCCAGTACTTC. Translated: CASSPMGPTVQETQYF.